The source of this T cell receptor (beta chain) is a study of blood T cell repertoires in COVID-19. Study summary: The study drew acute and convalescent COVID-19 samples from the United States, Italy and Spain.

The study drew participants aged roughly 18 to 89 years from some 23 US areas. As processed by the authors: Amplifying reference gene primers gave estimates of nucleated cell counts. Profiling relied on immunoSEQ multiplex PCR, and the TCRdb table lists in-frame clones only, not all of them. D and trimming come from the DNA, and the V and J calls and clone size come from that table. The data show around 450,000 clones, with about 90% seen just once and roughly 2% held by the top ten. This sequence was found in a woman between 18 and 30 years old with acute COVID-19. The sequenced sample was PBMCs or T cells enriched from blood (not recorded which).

Here the CDR3 reads CASSESRSADTQYF. The CDR3 DNA reads as TGTGCCAGCAGTGAATCCCGCAGCGCAGATACGCAGTATTTT. The genes are TRBV25-1 and TRBJ2-3, with D uncertain. The length of the CDR3 is 14 residues. V lost 1 base and J lost 4, with 9 bases in between. Germline V gene sequence: CDR1 MGHDK, CDR2 SYGVNS.